This is a list of T cell receptor beta chains from one sample in a study of T cells expressing NK-cell markers. TCRdb derives one entry per CDR3 protein from the 5' RACE reads, leaving out DNA. This sample's table reports about 160,000 distinct CDR3 sequences. The sample was blood T cells: a sorted CD56 or NKG2C T cell subset, CD4+ or CD8+ T cells, or bulk PBMC T cells (not recorded which). The receptors were gathered from a woman between 18 and 70 years old in good health. Each CDR3 is given with its conserved first and last residue.

>15|TRBV9|TRBJ1-2
CASSGAPGRAYGYTF
>12|TRBV2|TRBJ1-3
CASSASGDTIYF
>16|TRBV7-9|TRBJ2-3
CASSSRTSGATDTQYF
>14|TRBV27|TRBJ2-7
CASGQDRGPYEQYF
>13|TRBV5-1|TRBJ2-1
CASSSRDPNEQFF
>15|TRBV5-1|TRBJ2-2
CASSLRTSNTGELFF
>15|TRBV5-1|TRBJ2-3
CASSQTSGNTDTQYF
>17|TRBV5-6|TRBJ2-3
CASSLRTSGTTGDTQYF
>17|TRBV7-8|TRBJ2-3
CASSLVASGQGTDTQYF
>15|TRBV7-9|TRBJ2-5
CASSSERGYQETQYF
>12|TRBV12-3/TRBV12-4|TRBJ2-7
CASSPTGYEQYF
>16|TRBV7-9|TRBJ2-2
CASSLAGWSGTGELFF
>14|TRBV20-1|TRBJ2-7
CSARVAGNSYEQYF
>14|TRBV20-1|TRBJ2-7
CSAWTSGLVAWQYF
>16|TRBV15|TRBJ2-1
CATSRDSGVSYNEQFF
>16|TRBV4-2|TRBJ2-3
CASTQVGRGSTDTQYF
>14|TRBV29-1|TRBJ2-7
CSVEETGVSYEQYF
>13|TRBV5-1|TRBJ2-7
CASSLLASYEQYF
>14|TRBV5-1|TRBJ1-1
CASSIQRLNTEAFF
>14|TRBV5-1|TRBJ1-1
CASSLEARGSEAFF
>15|TRBV3-1|TRBJ2-7
CASSPTGTRINEQYF
>16|TRBV7-8|TRBJ2-2
CASSLGRLTNTGELFF
>17|TRBV20-1|TRBJ2-5
CSARWTRGRGYQETQYF
>20|TRBV4-1|TRBJ2-5
CASSRIGRSEGVGYQETQYF
>17|TRBV11-2|TRBJ2-2
CASSAFGQGGAGGELFF
>17|TRBV29-1|TRBJ2-1
CSVEDLVLAGGHNEQFF
>16|TRBV6-5|TRBJ1-5
CASSYDRGDSNQPQHF
>14|TRBV5-1|TRBJ2-7
CASSDPMGFREQYF
>14|TRBV20-1|TRBJ2-1
CSAGTSGRAYEQFF
>15|TRBV5-5|TRBJ2-7
CASSLERRLSSEQYF
>14|TRBV7-9|TRBJ2-7
CASSYLAGNGEQYF
>16|TRBV12-3/TRBV12-4|TRBJ2-5
CASSLHVGRGSETQYF
>15|TRBV6-5|TRBJ2-1
CASSWTRTGYNEQFF
>15|TRBV4-1|TRBJ1-2
CASSQDQDRVYGYTF
>15|TRBV12-3/TRBV12-4|TRBJ2-1
CASSRQVSSYNEQFF
>15|TRBV5-1|TRBJ2-3
CASSSQGAGTDTQYF
>17|TRBV29-1|TRBJ2-4
CSVVPASGRLAKNIQYF
>12|TRBV20-1|TRBJ2-7
CSARAYRDEQYF
>14|TRBV5-1|TRBJ2-7
CASSSSGPSYEQYF
>13|TRBV11-2|TRBJ2-7
CASSSDRNYEQYF
>14|TRBV10-3|TRBJ1-6
CAISEVGVVSPLHF
>16|TRBV28|TRBJ1-5
CASSRRLTGRNQPQHF
>12|TRBV12-3/TRBV12-4|TRBJ1-2
CASSFSGPGYTF
>13|TRBV7-9|TRBJ1-2
CASSLDGGGGYTF
>16|TRBV20-1|TRBJ2-3
CSARNGLAGGRDTQYF
>14|TRBV6-1|TRBJ1-1
CASTLEGGGTEAFF
>12|TRBV12-3/TRBV12-4|TRBJ2-5
CASRTSEETQYF
>13|TRBV5-6|TRBJ1-5
CASSQGGAGPQHF
>14|TRBV6-1|TRBJ2-1
CASRGLAGGRSPLF
>14|TRBV15|TRBJ2-1
CATSTAEIYNEQFF
>17|TRBV4-1|TRBJ2-3
CASSPLTSGAFTDTQYF
>14|TRBV7-2|TRBJ2-3
CASSSAGLANTQYF
>15|TRBV6-5|TRBJ2-1
CASRSTSGPYNEQFF
>16|TRBV28|TRBJ2-7
CASSLAGLAGGAEQYF